This T cell receptor beta chain is from a study of cytomegalovirus exposure and HLA in healthy donors (dated by TCRdb to about 2017). In terms of the full investigation: An earlier analysis of approximately 640 of the donors reported about 250 Gb of sequence data and 117 million unique TCR beta sequences from about 200 million T cells. The later analysis used no new phenotypic data to find candidate immune exposures, relying instead on TCR beta sequences and their occurrence across donors. In addition to the first cohort of roughly 700 subjects, a separate validation cohort of 120 different subjects was used. The study combined high-throughput TCR immunosequencing, statistical association of individual TCRs with disease status, and machine learning to predict cytomegalovirus infection status. Donor age, sex, ethnicity and CMV serostatus were compiled together with the repertoire data. Among some 400 genotyped donors of the cohort, an average of roughly 230,000 unique TCR beta nucleotide sequences was sequenced per donor, of which roughly 17% were non-productive. The study profiled the T cell repertoires of under 700 subjects by immunosequencing and related them to cytomegalovirus serostatus. HLA typing covered class I and class II loci at four-digit resolution. To decide whether each TCR beta V gene segment behaved as functional or pseudogenic, an earlier analysis of nearly 600 of the donors relied on high-throughput TCR beta sequencing. Among the roughly 400 genotyped donors, about 85% belonged to the genetic ancestry cluster associated with self-reported Caucasian donors. The study aimed to test whether cataloging public T cell receptors could reveal signatures of past pathogen exposure. Every discovery cohort repertoire had been produced on one sequencing platform. Roughly 310 gigabases of sequencing data and approximately 85 million unique TCR sequences were included in an early release covering 500 to 750 HLA-typed donors. The number of typed donors differed by locus: about 620-640 for A, B, C, DRB1 and DQB1; approximately 520 for DQA1; some 610 for DPA1; and roughly 470 for DPB1. To study patterns of TCR occurrence, a later analysis re-analyzed previously published TCR beta repertoires from 600 to 750 donors and added high-resolution HLA genotyping. Genome-wide SNP genotypes for about 60% of the 666 donors were used in a later genetic analysis, which treated that subset as a discovery cohort. Because of strong linkage in the cohort, a few DR-DQ haplotypes were treated as single units for association and clustering.

As encoded in the germline V gene, CDR1 is MGHRA while CDR2 is YSYEKL. Cut back by 0 bases and 4 bases, the V and J ends lie 12 bases apart. Including cysteine and phenylalanine, the CDR3 has 15 amino acids. Of the read, only the CDR3 DNA is kept; its 45 bases are in frame from base 1. Beyond this particular receptor, the publication reports: Because counts were too low, 15 to 20 rarely observed V segments, including chromosome 9 orphons, were left out of the earlier analysis of roughly 600 of the donors. When HLA alleles, especially DR and DQ, strongly co-occurred, TCR associations were difficult to assign to individual alleles. While some public TCRs were present in many individuals, most TCR sequences turned up only very rarely across donors. It was suggested by the authors that the approach could potentially be generalized to other disease states and immunological phenotypes. Several of the top co-occurrence clusters appeared to be linked to parvovirus B19, influenza, CMV and Epstein-Barr virus, according to a later analysis. In both the original and validation cohorts, the classifier was reported to diagnose cytomegalovirus status with high specificity and sensitivity. Presence/absence analyses assumed roughly uniform sequencing depth across donors, an assumption that may not hold. Only TCR beta chains were sequenced in this cohort, and the absence of alpha or paired-chain data limited detectable features. A further reported finding was that TCR beta sequences accurately predicted the HLA-A and HLA-B alleles for most subjects in the first cohort. In an earlier analysis of some 550 of the donors, most TCR beta V segments were observed in productive rearrangements about 87% or about 30% of the time, broadly matching IMGT annotations. V-gene and J-gene trimming of TCR beta chains was associated with a missense DCLRE1C variant in a later genetic analysis, and the association was replicated in an independent cohort. The sequencing pipeline was judged likely to have produced a cluster of highly shared sequence variants as a technical artifact. A later genetic analysis reported fewer N-insertions in productive TCRs among donors in an Asian-associated ancestry cluster than the roughly 620-donor mean. According to a later analysis, most CMV-associated TCR beta chains appeared to be HLA-restricted, and the HLA associations seemed to be driven largely by CMV exposure. Correlated functional status among segregating V segments might be attributable to linkage disequilibrium, but an unknown experimental factor could not be ruled out. The study gave a list of 150 to 200 TCR beta chains associated with cytomegalovirus. Compared with equally common non-associated chains, HLA-associated TCR beta chains in a later analysis were more clonally expanded and had lower generation probabilities. A later analysis associated some 17,000 TCR beta sequences with specific HLA alleles at a false discovery rate of 0.05. According to a later analysis, TCR association rates differed among HLA loci, with DRB1 alleles showing the most associated TCRs and HLA-C alleles showing the fewest. In vitro tests confirmed that a few of the cytomegalovirus-associated TCR beta chains recognize cytomegalovirus antigens. For the cohort, immune exposure information was limited to CMV serostatus. Because the 87-base-pair reads could not distinguish some IMGT-functional V segments, including TRBV6-2 and TRBV6-3, those segments were excluded. Because HLA typing was unavailable for some donors at each locus, only the typed subset was used in association tests.

The table lists this clone with a few counts. Its antigen remains undetermined. Base-call qualities are not available, and no considerably larger clone is one nucleotide away. The library was prepared using the immunoSEQ multiplex PCR assay. The multiplex PCR relied on a mix of 60 forward primers for TCR Vbeta segments and 13 reverse primers for TCR Jbeta segments. The CDR3 region of rearranged TCR beta genes was amplified from genomic DNA with a multiplex PCR assay. The Illumina HiSeq System was used to sequence the amplified TCR beta libraries as 87-base-pair reads. Per the original workflow: A later analysis tallied tens of millions of unique TCR beta chains across the 666 repertoires, and approximately 9.9 million of those chains were shared by two or more donors. Raw reads were error-corrected and collapsed into unique sequences by a nearest-neighbor algorithm in which closely related sequences were merged to remove PCR and sequencing errors. V, D and J gene segments were assigned by aligning CDR3 sequences to IMGT reference sequences. Each retained sequence needed at least a six-nucleotide match to both a V gene segment and a J gene segment. Rearrangements were called productive when the CDR3 lacked stop codons and stayed in frame with V and J; all others were non-productive. CDR3 was defined according to IMGT convention as the region running from the second conserved V-encoded cysteine to the conserved J-encoded phenylalanine. The earlier analysis of some 540 of the donors excluded any sequence lacking an unambiguous match to a single V gene segment. In an earlier analysis of approximately 590 of the donors, V segments were called functional above 56.7% productive rearrangements and were called segregating when the between-donor standard deviation exceeded 5%. To diagnose cytomegalovirus status from the catalog of TCR beta chain sequences, a statistical classification framework was built. V and J gene assignment, in a later analysis, came from comparing TCR nucleotide sequences with IMGT/GENE-DB human TR gene sequences. In a later analysis, CDR3 sequences and most-parsimonious VDJ recombination scenarios were assigned using the TCRdist pipeline. In a later analysis, every TCR beta chain was defined by the combination of its CDR3 amino acid sequence and its V-gene family, and reads without a unique V-gene family were dropped. A later analysis removed over 500 highly shared, low-generation-probability nucleotide sequences to deal with suspected cross-contamination and a sequencing artifact. A later analysis calculated a clonal expansion index for each public chain from normalized within-repertoire ranks of inferred template counts. In a later analysis, generation probabilities were computed using a VDJ recombination model fitted to out-of-frame rearrangements, and the results were checked against IGoR. In a later analysis, TCR-TCR, TCR-HLA and TCR-CMV co-occurrence was scored with hypergeometric tests, and a repertoire-size bias correction was applied to TCR pairs. In a later analysis, false discovery rates were estimated by permuting HLA or CMV assignments 20 times. A later analysis grouped co-occurring TCRs with DBSCAN, adding TCRdist sequence similarity when clustering within HLA-allele-positive subsets. Co-occurrence clustering excluded repertoires with fewer than 30,000 or more than 120,000 public chains, plus five with anomalous nucleotide sharing. The clones in this table, taken by TCRdb from immuneACCESS, are in-frame only. Not every clone is retained; where verified, under half of the shortfall comes from an unresolved V gene, and the cause of the rest is unknown. The DNA gave D and trimming, while V, J and clone size come from that table. The sample records about 88,000 clones, just under 70% of which are singletons. Together, the top ten hold about 2.9% of the sample.

In total, more than 500 healthy bone marrow donors made up the cohort. At the time of sampling, every cohort member was nominally healthy, though immune exposures that went unrecorded were likely present. The donor tested CMV seronegative, placing the donor among the roughly 350 seronegative members of the cohort. A peripheral blood sample was collected from each donor, and TCR beta sequencing was performed on peripheral blood mononuclear cells. Genomic DNA extraction from the blood cell samples was performed with the Qiagen DNeasy Blood Extraction Kit. The clonotype was recovered from a man aged 50-59 years in good health and CMV-seronegative. The material sequenced was PBMCs. The V gene is TRBV4-1 and the J gene is TRBJ1-2; the D gene is perhaps TRBD1, from 6 matching bases. The CDR3 loop reads CASSQESGAIYGYTF. The DNA is as follows: TGCGCCAGCAGCCAAGAATCAGGGGCCATCTATGGCTACACCTTC.